What follows are 14 T cell receptor beta chains derived from one specimen sequenced in a study of control samples from healthy donors and cancer patients. Sequenced by immunoSEQ multiplex PCR; TCRdb stores in-frame clones only, minus some. This table holds 150,000 to 200,000 clones, around 90% found once. Sequencing was performed on blood. These receptors all stem from a woman between 25 and 40 years old in good health.

On this clone itself: The junction does not match germline at one end; this may be a read error. Different DNA sequences within this sample yield the same CDR3. J is TRBJ1-2 and V is TRBV12-3 or TRBV12-4; no clear D gene. CDR3 length equals 13 residues. CDR3 coding DNA: TGTGCCAGCAGCTTAGGGCAAGCCTATGGCTACACCTTC. As protein: CASSLGQAYGYTF.

The table lists this clone with a few counts. V usage is TRBV6-2 or TRBV6-3 and J usage is TRBJ2-1; 13 bases are a match to TRBD2. This CDR3 spans 16 amino acids. CDR1 is MNHEY, CDR2 SVGEGT, per germline. Trimming at V came to 2 bases and at J to 10 bases, leaving 8 bases not matched to a gene. CDR3 in DNA: TGTGCCAGCAGTTACGGTGGGACTAGCGGGACCTCCGAGCAGTTCTTC. Protein: CASSYGGTSGTSEQFF.

The rearrangement links TRBV27 to TRBJ2-1; D remains ambiguous. This CDR3 spans 13 amino acids. CDR1 is MNHEY and CDR2 is SMNVEV in the germline V gene (reference sequence). Between the trimmed V and J ends, which lost 2 bases and 4 bases, there was a span of 6 bases. The CDR3 bases are TGTGCCAGCAGTTTAGACGGTTACAATGAGCAGTTCTTC. Its translation is CASSLDGYNEQFF.

V gene TRBV7-8 combines with J gene TRBJ2-4, with 11 positions matching TRBD2. The CDR3 extends over 13 amino acids. Germline V gene data show CDR1 as SGHVS and CDR2 as FQNEAQ. V dropped 3 bases and J dropped 8; count of bases not matched to a gene: 0. CDR3: CASSLGLADIQYF. For the CDR3, the DNA is TGTGCCAGCAGCTTGGGACTAGCGGACATTCAGTACTTC.

Note on this clone: This sample includes further DNA sequences coding for the same CDR3. J is TRBJ1-1 and V is TRBV12-3 or TRBV12-4, with D perhaps matching TRBD1 (5 bases). The CDR3 covers 13 residues. The ends were cut back, 7 bases at V and 1 base at J, with 10 bases in the middle. CDR3 amino acids: CASKRDPNTEAFF. The DNA of the CDR3 is TGTGCCAGCAAACGGGACCCGAACACTGAAGCTTTCTTT.

The rearrangement links TRBV6-5 to TRBJ2-5; no firm D call. The germline V gene encodes CDR1 MNHEY and CDR2 SVGAGI. This CDR3 spans 13 amino acids. Trimming cost V 4 bases and J 0 bases, with 6 bases left between them. The CDR3 nucleotides are TGTGCCAGCAGTTTCGGGTACCAAGAGACCCAGTACTTC. Protein sequence: CASSFGYQETQYF.

This clone appeared once. The rearrangement links TRBV30 to TRBJ2-1, with TRBD1 matching over 8 bases. V lost 0 bases, J lost 6 bases, and 4 bases stayed unmatched. The CDR3 has 14 residues. The germline V gene has CDR1 GTSNPN and CDR2 SVGIG (reference sequence). CDR3: CAWSVSDRGNEQFF. The CDR3 region has the DNA TGTGCCTGGAGTGTAAGCGACAGGGGCAATGAGCAGTTCTTC.

This clone was recorded a few times. The chain carries TRBV20-1 and TRBJ1-2; possible D gene TRBD1, 5 bases. With 3 bases removed from V and 4 bases from J, the gap between germline ends came to 9 bases. This CDR3 comprises 12 residues. Looked up from germline, CDR1 is DFQATT and CDR2 is SNEGSKA (reference sequence). The CDR3: CSASNRLYGYTF. The CDR3 bases are TGCAGTGCTAGTAACAGGCTCTATGGCTACACCTTC.

The chain couples TRBV14 to TRBJ1-1; D gene uncertain. V lost 3 bases, J lost 7 bases, and 9 bases lay in between. Germline V lookup: CDR1 SGHDN, CDR2 FVKESK. This CDR3 comprises 12 residues. The CDR3 region is CASSQDRLEAFF. The CDR3 nucleotides read TGTGCCAGCAGCCAGGACCGGCTTGAAGCTTTCTTT.

The chain couples TRBV19 to TRBJ1-5; possibly TRBD1 for D (6 bases). Germline CDR1 LNHDA, CDR2 SQIVND (reference sequence). V lost 1 base and J 3 bases, leaving 19 bases between the germline ends. CDR3 length: 18 amino acids. CDR3 in DNA: TGTGCCAGTAGTATAGGGGAAATAAGGGGGGACTACAATCAGCCCCAGCATTTT. Translating it yields CASSIGEIRGDYNQPQHF.

The chain links TRBV12-3 or TRBV12-4 to TRBJ1-1; D gene ambiguous. The CDR3 consists of 11 residues. Deletions cut 8 bases from V and 9 bases from J, with 13 bases between. Written as DNA, the CDR3 is TGTGCCAGCGGGTCGACTTTACAAGCTTTCTTT. As protein: CASGSTLQAFF.

This chain connects TRBV28 to TRBJ2-5; D unclear. This CDR3 has 14 residues. Germline CDR1 is MDHEN and CDR2 is SYDVKM. V shed 5 bases and J shed 7 bases, with 17 bases lying between them. The DNA of the CDR3 is TGTGCCAGCAGTCCATTCAGCCGGATAGGGACCCAGTACTTC. Residues: CASSPFSRIGTQYF.

The chain recombines TRBV19 with TRBJ1-5, with TRBD1 identical over 9 bases. Germline V gene sequence: CDR1 LNHDA, CDR2 SQIVND (reference sequence). The CDR3 has 14 residues. V lost 4 bases and J lost 9; bases outside the gene matches: 7. The CDR3 DNA is TGTGCCAGTAGTACCGGGACAGGGATGTGGCCCCAGCATTTT. Its protein is CASSTGTGMWPQHF.

The J gene is TRBJ2-7, the V gene TRBV5-6; TRBD2 is a possible D gene (6 bases). This CDR3 spans 14 amino acids. The V and J ends lost 3 bases and 3 bases respectively, with 13 bases between them. CDR1 and CDR2 from the germline V gene are SGHDT and YYEEEE. This chain's CDR3 is CASSSLLGLYEQYV. The CDR3 nucleotides are TGTGCCAGCAGCTCGCTTCTGGGACTCTACGAGCAGTACGTC.